These 26 T cell receptor beta chains originate from one sample sequenced in a study of CD8 T cells in Susac syndrome. The RNA input was 0.5 to 1 ug, and it was reverse transcribed with random hexamers. One entry per CDR3 protein, called by TCRdb with MiXCR from the immunoSEQ multiplex PCR reads. The sample records around 200,000 distinct CDR3 sequences, around 94% being singletons. The specimen was CD4+ T cells from PBMCs. These receptors were taken from a human donor with Susac syndrome.

The rearrangement joins TRBV5-1 to TRBJ2-3; 7 nucleotides match TRBD2. The V segment lost 0 bases and the J segment 3 bases; nucleotides outside the gene matches: 7. This CDR3 region has 16 residues. The germline V gene has CDR1 SGHRS and CDR2 YFSETQ. Here the CDR3 reads CASSLEERDRTDTQYF. In DNA, the CDR3 is TGCGCCAGCAGCTTGGAGGAGCGGGATCGGACAGATACGCAGTATTTT.

This chain links TRBV30 with TRBJ1-1, with D uncertain. Germline lookup yields CDR1 GTSNPN and CDR2 SVGIG (reference sequence). Trimming removed 0 bases from V and 0 bases from J, with 8 bases in between. The CDR3 spans 14 residues. CDR3 region: CAWSVLSLNTEAFF. The DNA for the CDR3 is TGTGCCTGGAGTGTACTCAGTCTGAACACTGAAGCTTTCTTT.

In DNA form, the CDR3 reads TGCAGCGTTGAGGCTAGCGGGGGGCGCTACGAGCAGTACTTC. Amino acids: CSVEASGGRYEQYF. The V call is TRBV29-1, the J call TRBJ2-7; 11 bases line up with TRBD2. The CDR3 loop spans 14 amino acids. Germline V gene sequence: CDR1 SQVTM, CDR2 ANQGSEA. Unmatched junction bases numbered 4, after V lost 3 bases and J lost 3 bases.

Written as DNA, the CDR3 is TGTGCCAGCAGTGTCGAGGTTACCCAGTACTTC. As protein: CASSVEVTQYF. The chain combines TRBV2 with TRBJ2-5, with D unclear. V dropped 4 bases and J dropped 8 bases, with 8 bases sitting between them. The CDR3 has 11 amino acids. The germline CDR1 and CDR2 sequences are SNHLY and FYNNEI.

The chain uses TRBV4-1 and TRBJ2-4; TRBD2 matches 8 bases. V gave up 1 base and J gave up 1 base; unmatched junction bases: 9. The CDR3 length is 18 residues. Germline V gene sequence: CDR1 MGHRA, CDR2 YSYEKL. In nucleotides, the CDR3 is TGCGCCAGCAGCCAAGGGGGTGCGGGGGGACGGGCCAAAAACATTCAGTACTTC. Translated, it gives CASSQGGAGGRAKNIQYF.

The rearrangement links TRBV15 to TRBJ2-1; D remains unclear. V lost 0 bases and J lost 2, with 8 bases in between. Per germline, CDR1 LNHNV and CDR2 YYDKDF (reference sequence). The CDR3 loop spans 15 amino acids. In nucleotides, the CDR3 is TGTGCCACCAGCAGAGATGTACGGACCTACAATGAGCAGTTCTTC. Translating gives CATSRDVRTYNEQFF.

Written as DNA, the CDR3 is TGTGCCACCAGCAGACCGGGACAGGGTTTAATTACGAACACCGGGGAGCTGTTTTTT. This sequence encodes CATSRPGQGLITNTGELFF. The J gene is TRBJ2-2, the V gene TRBV15; 9 bases match TRBD1. The germline V gene encodes CDR1 LNHNV and CDR2 YYDKDF (reference sequence). CDR3 length: 19 residues. Trimming removed 2 bases from V and 0 bases from J; junction bases left unmatched: 10.

The chain combines TRBV4-3 with TRBJ1-1; D is ambiguous. The germline V gene has CDR1 LGHNA and CDR2 YSLEER. Trimming pared 8 bases from V and 3 bases from J, leaving 10 bases between. The CDR3 has 12 residues. The CDR3, as DNA: TGCGCCAGCGCTGGACGGGACACTGAAGCTTTCTTT. Translation gives CASAGRDTEAFF.

The chain combines TRBV20-1 with TRBJ1-1; TRBD1 agrees at 7 bases. Germline CDR1 and CDR2: DFQATT and SNEGSKA (reference sequence). Unmatched junction bases numbered 9, after V lost 1 base and J lost 7 bases. This CDR3 contains 14 residues. The CDR3 coding sequence is TGCAGTGCTAGAGTTTCAGGGGGATGGGGTGAAGCTTTCTTT. Protein sequence: CSARVSGGWGEAFF.

The rearrangement uses TRBV3-1 and TRBJ1-4; no clear D. The CDR3 length is 11 residues. Germline V gene lookup returns CDR1 LGHDT and CDR2 YNNKEL (reference sequence). Trimming took 5 bases from V and 5 from J, leaving 3 bases between them. CDR3 sequence: CASSANEKLFF. CDR3 bases: TGTGCCAGCAGCGCGAATGAAAAACTGTTTTTT.

This chain links TRBV20-1 with TRBJ2-1, with 12 bases lining up with TRBD2. Losses at the gene ends were 3 bases for V and 7 bases for J; bases not matched to a gene: 4. The germline CDR1 and CDR2 sequences are DFQATT and SNEGSKA (reference sequence). The CDR3 length is 14 residues. As DNA, the CDR3 is TGCAGTGCTAGCCTAGCGGGGGGGGTAAATGAGCAGTTCTTC. Protein: CSASLAGGVNEQFF.

The chain is built from TRBV2 and TRBJ2-7, with TRBD2 as a possible D gene (6 bases). Trimming cost V 2 bases and J 5 bases, with 13 bases left between them. Per germline, CDR1 SNHLY and CDR2 FYNNEI. The CDR3 extends over 14 amino acids. The CDR3 bases are TGTGCCAGCAGTGAATTTAGGGGCGGGAACGAGCAGTACTTC. It encodes CASSEFRGGNEQYF.

The chain employs TRBV24-1 and TRBJ2-1; TRBD2 matches at 10 bases. The CDR3 is 15 amino acids. V trimming: 10 bases; J trimming: 8 bases; junction bases outside the gene matches: 13. CDR1 and CDR2 from the germline V gene are KGHDR and SFDVKD. Here the CDR3 reads CATSRTSGKTDEQFF. For the CDR3, the DNA is TGTGCCACTTCCCGGACTAGCGGAAAAACGGATGAGCAGTTCTTC.

The chain joins TRBV11-2 to TRBJ1-1; D remains unclear. The CDR3 is 12 amino acids. The germline V gene encodes CDR1 SGHAT and CDR2 FQNNGV. V lost 5 bases and J 5 bases, leaving 9 bases between the germline ends. The CDR3 sequence: CASSETGTEAFF. CDR3 nucleotide sequence: TGTGCCAGCAGCGAAACGGGTACTGAAGCTTTCTTT. Based on the CDR3 plus reference TRBV11-2 and TRBJ1-1, the full variable domain is EAGVAQSPRYKIIEKRQSVAFWCNPISGHATLYWYQQILGQGPKLLIQFQNNGVVDDSQLPKDRFSAERLKGVDSTLKIQPAKLEDSAVYLCASSETGTEAFFGQGTRLTVV.

The gene calls are TRBV5-1 and TRBJ2-3; D is uncertain. Trimming stripped 1 base from V and 2 bases from J, with 8 bases between. The CDR3 covers 14 residues. Looked up from germline, CDR1 is SGHRS and CDR2 is YFSETQ. The CDR3 loop reads CASSLHQATDTQYF. For the CDR3, the DNA is TGCGCCAGCAGCTTGCATCAGGCCACAGATACGCAGTATTTT.

The chain employs TRBV20-1 and TRBJ1-5; TRBD1 is a possible D gene (5 bases). Germline CDR1 is DFQATT and CDR2 is SNEGSKA (reference sequence). The CDR3 covers 13 residues. Between the trimmed V and J ends, which lost 0 bases and 11 bases, there was a span of 14 bases. The CDR3 region is CSARDPGPDAQHF. CDR3 bases: TGCAGTGCTAGAGATCCGGGGCCTGATGCCCAGCATTTT.

The CDR3: CASSFGVTHTF. CDR3 DNA: TGTGCCAGCAGCTTCGGTGTCACCCACACCTTC. The chain employs TRBV7-2 and TRBJ1-2; D is uncertain. The CDR3 is made up of 11 amino acids. V was pared by 3 bases and J by 12 bases, with 11 bases between. Germline CDR1 SGHTA, CDR2 FQGNSA.

The chain combines TRBV20-1 with TRBJ2-7, with TRBD2 matching 10 bases. CDR1 and CDR2 from the germline V gene are DFQATT and SNEGSKA (reference sequence). The CDR3 sequence is 17 residues long. The V segment lost 3 bases and the J segment 1 base; nucleotides outside the gene matches: 12. CDR3 protein: CSARPSGGAKRSYEQYF. The CDR3 nucleotides are TGCAGTGCTAGGCCCAGCGGGGGGGCCAAGAGGTCCTACGAGCAGTACTTC.

The chain carries TRBV7-2 and TRBJ2-1; 9 bases are shared with TRBD1. J was trimmed by 3 bases and V by 5 bases; bases with no gene match: 5. The CDR3 is made up of 15 amino acids. Germline V CDR1 and CDR2: SGHTA, FQGNSA. The CDR3 DNA is TGTGCCAGCAGCGTCAAGACAGGGGGCTACAATGAGCAGTTCTTC. This codes for CASSVKTGGYNEQFF.

This rearrangement joins TRBV6-5 to TRBJ2-1; D possibly corresponds to TRBD1 (5 bases). Between the trimmed V and J ends, which lost 0 bases and 0 bases, there was a span of 12 bases. Germline CDR1 is MNHEY and CDR2 is SVGAGI. The CDR3 loop spans 17 amino acids. The CDR3: CASSYSIGAGSYNEQFF. The CDR3 DNA is TGTGCCAGCAGTTACTCGATTGGGGCAGGCTCCTACAATGAGCAGTTCTTC.

This sequence joins TRBV7-9 and TRBJ1-2; D unclear. This CDR3 region has 12 residues. Between the trimmed V and J ends, which lost 5 bases and 1 base, there was a span of 5 bases. Germline-derived CDR1 and CDR2 are SEHNR and FQNEAQ (reference sequence). The CDR3 coding sequence is TGTGCCAGCAGCCCGTTTAACTATGGCTACACCTTC. Amino acids: CASSPFNYGYTF.

V and J are TRBV11-2 and TRBJ2-4, with D possibly matching TRBD1 (8 bases). V gave up 5 bases and J gave up 9 bases, with 26 bases separating them. From germline, CDR1 is SGHAT and CDR2 FQNNGV. This CDR3 has 17 residues. The CDR3 loop reads CASSPISDREGKGIQYF. CDR3 DNA: TGTGCCAGCAGCCCAATATCGGACAGGGAGGGGAAAGGCATTCAGTACTTC. Looking up the rest from reference TRBV11-2 and TRBJ2-4 gives the full variable domain: EAGVAQSPRYKIIEKRQSVAFWCNPISGHATLYWYQQILGQGPKLLIQFQNNGVVDDSQLPKDRFSAERLKGVDSTLKIQPAKLEDSAVYLCASSPISDREGKGIQYFGAGTRLSVL.

The chain uses TRBV2 and TRBJ2-5, with 7 bases fitting TRBD1. This CDR3 has 16 amino acids. The germline CDR1 and CDR2 sequences are SNHLY and FYNNEI. V lost 6 bases to trimming and J lost 5 bases; unmatched junction nucleotides: 15. The CDR3 DNA reads TGTGCCAGCAGGCACCCCGCGACAGGGCAGGAGGAGACCCAGTACTTC. Its translation is CASRHPATGQEETQYF. The whole variable domain, filled in from reference TRBV2 and TRBJ2-5, reads EPEVTQTPSHQVTQMGQEVILRCVPISNHLYFYWYRQILGQKVEFLVSFYNNEISEKSEIFDDQFSVERPDGSNFTLKIRSTKLEDSAMYFCASRHPATGQEETQYFGPGTRLLVL.

The chain employs TRBV5-8 and TRBJ1-1, with D unresolved. Trimming cost V 3 bases and J 0 bases, with 9 bases left between them. Germline values: CDR1 SGHTS, CDR2 YDEGEE. The CDR3 loop spans 14 amino acids. The CDR3 loop reads CASSYNRVNTEAFF. The DNA for the CDR3 is TGTGCCAGCAGCTATAATCGAGTGAACACTGAAGCTTTCTTT.

The J gene is TRBJ2-1, the V gene TRBV11-2, with D perhaps assigned TRBD1 or TRBD2 (6 bases each). The CDR3 has 14 amino acids. From germline, CDR1 is SGHAT and CDR2 FQNNGV. Trimming took 1 base from V and 10 from J, leaving 14 bases between them. CDR3 bases: TGTGCCAGCAGCTTAGTTGGGGGGCGGGGAGAGCAGTTCTTC. Translating gives CASSLVGGRGEQFF. The variable domain in full, completed from reference TRBV11-2 and TRBJ2-1, reads EAGVAQSPRYKIIEKRQSVAFWCNPISGHATLYWYQQILGQGPKLLIQFQNNGVVDDSQLPKDRFSAERLKGVDSTLKIQPAKLEDSAVYLCASSLVGGRGEQFFGPGTRLTVL.

This rearrangement joins TRBV9 to TRBJ2-1; D ambiguous. Trimming removed 3 bases from V and 3 bases from J, with 13 bases in between. Germline V gives CDR1 SGDLS, CDR2 YYNGEE. The CDR3 loop spans 15 amino acids. CDR3 nucleotides: TGTGCCAGCAGCGCCCGCGGTGAGAGCTACAATGAGCAGTTCTTC. Translated: CASSARGESYNEQFF.